This entry concerns a single T cell receptor beta chain. The antigen is unknown. At sampling all donors were nominally healthy, likely with unrecorded immune exposures. V dropped 0 bases and J dropped 4 bases, with 4 bases sitting between them. Germline CDR1 and CDR2: SGHAT and FQNNGV. CDR3 length equals 14 residues. The record originates from a study of cytomegalovirus exposure and HLA in healthy donors. Study results and limitations: Trimming of TCR beta V- and J-genes showed a link, identified in a later analysis, to a missense DCLRE1C variant. Researchers reported in a later analysis that common viral pathogens appeared linked to several top clusters. In an earlier analysis, most TCR beta V segments were productive about 87% or about 30% of the time.

Primers for the PCR totalled 60 Vbeta and 13 Jbeta. Only in-frame clones appear in the TCRdb table, and some are missing; sequencing was by immunoSEQ multiplex PCR. The sample holds some 170,000 clones, roughly four fifths seen once. This receptor was identified in a man aged 45 to 65 in good health and CMV-seropositive. The chain has TRBV11-2 and TRBJ1-6, with D unresolved. The sequenced material came from PBMCs. This CDR3 reads CASSLDRYNSPLHF. The DNA for the CDR3 is TGTGCCAGCAGCTTAGATCGTTATAATTCACCCCTCCACTTT. The complete variable domain, with remaining parts taken from reference TRBV11-2 and TRBJ1-6, reads EAGVAQSPRYKIIEKRQSVAFWCNPISGHATLYWYQQILGQGPKLLIQFQNNGVVDDSQLPKDRFSAERLKGVDSTLKIQPAKLEDSAVYLCASSLDRYNSPLHFGNGTRLTVT.